This T cell receptor beta chain was documented in a study of T cells in Graves' hyperthyroidism and ophthalmopathy. RNA transcripts were the template for amplifying TCR beta CDR3 regions. A set of HTBI primers served as the primers for a first-round RT-PCR of the TCR CDR3. Using its own MiXCR run on the multiplex PCR reads, TCRdb lists one record per CDR3 protein. The table records under 800,000 distinct CDR3 sequences, 14% of them present only once. The ends were cut back, 3 bases at V and 7 bases at J, with 9 bases in the middle. The CDR3 runs 11 residues. Germline V gives CDR1 SQVTM, CDR2 ANQGSEA. V gene TRBV29-1 combines with J gene TRBJ1-2; no clear D gene. The sequence was collected from a woman between 18 and 29 years old with Graves' hyperthyroidism. The sample comprised blood. The CDR3 protein is CSVDSIIGYTF. The CDR3 DNA follows: TGCAGCGTTGACTCCATAATTGGCTACACCTTC.